The T cell receptor (beta chain) described here comes from a study of blood T cell repertoires in COVID-19. In the study overall: PBMCs, B-cell-depleted T cells, or T cells were the source of the cDNA or gDNA that made up the material.

Libraries were prepared by immunoSEQ multiplex PCR; TCRdb keeps only in-frame clonotypes and omits some of them. Here the sample spans more than 70,000 clones, 65% to 90% being singletons. The CDR3 has 12 residues. Germline V gene sequence: CDR1 SGHRS, CDR2 YFSETQ. Trimming left V 4 bases short and J 3 bases short, with 6 bases between. The V and J genes are TRBV5-1 and TRBJ2-3, with no clear D. The receptor's source is a woman aged 80 or over with acute or convalescent COVID-19. The sample comprised peripheral blood. CDR3 DNA sequence: TGCGCCAGCAGCCTCCTTACAGATACGCAGTATTTT. Its protein product is CASSLLTDTQYF.